The T cell receptor beta chain described here comes from a study of post-analysis software for immune sequencing data. The CDR3 runs to 15 residues. Germline V gene data show CDR1 as DFQATT and CDR2 as SNEGSKA (reference sequence). The V end lost 6 bases, the J end lost 0 bases, and 16 bases lay between the germline ends. Unique molecular identifiers were present in the TCR beta cDNA libraries. MiXCR, run by TCRdb on the PCR reads, gives a single entry per CDR3 protein. The sample contains roughly 200,000 distinct CDR3 sequences, around 30% of which appear only once. Study findings and constraints: In patients, a few TRBV segments were more frequent than in controls, with TRBV5-6, TRBV5-1 and TRBV20-1 among them.

Concerning this clonotype: Its cognate antigen is unknown.

The source of this sequence is a girl aged 2-17 years with multiple sclerosis. The J gene is TRBJ2-3, the V gene TRBV20-1; D possibly matches TRBD1 or TRBD2 (5 bases each). The sample comprised blood. The CDR3 DNA is TGCAGTGCCCAAAGTCGGGGCCGAAGCACAGATACGCAGTATTTT. As protein: CSAQSRGRSTDTQYF.